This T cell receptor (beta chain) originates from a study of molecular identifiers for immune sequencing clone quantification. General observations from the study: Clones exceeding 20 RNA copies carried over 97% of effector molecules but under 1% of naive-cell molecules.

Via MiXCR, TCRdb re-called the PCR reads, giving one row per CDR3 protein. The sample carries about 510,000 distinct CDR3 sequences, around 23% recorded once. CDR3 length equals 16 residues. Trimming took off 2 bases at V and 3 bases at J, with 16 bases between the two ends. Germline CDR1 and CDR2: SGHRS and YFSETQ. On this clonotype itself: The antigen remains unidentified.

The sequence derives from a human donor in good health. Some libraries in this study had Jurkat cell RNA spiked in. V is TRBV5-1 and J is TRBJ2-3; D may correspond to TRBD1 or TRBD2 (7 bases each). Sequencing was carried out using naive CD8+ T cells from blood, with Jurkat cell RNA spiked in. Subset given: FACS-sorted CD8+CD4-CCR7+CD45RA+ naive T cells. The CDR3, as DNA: TGCGCCAGCAGCTTCGGCAGGGGGAGGGAGACAGATACGCAGTATTTT. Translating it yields CASSFGRGRETDTQYF. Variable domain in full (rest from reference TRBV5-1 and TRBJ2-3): KAGVTQTPRYLIKTRGQQVTLSCSPISGHRSVSWYQQTPGQGLQFLFEYFSETQRNKGNFPGRFSGRQFSNSRSEMNVSTLELGDSALYLCASSFGRGRETDTQYFGPGTRLTVL.